The entry that follows covers one TCR beta chain sequence. Sequence at one end of the junction differs from germline and may be a read error. The record originates from a study of T cell responses to AZD1222 COVID-19 vaccine. The length of the CDR3 is 11 residues. This table comes from immunoSEQ multiplex PCR, and its TCRdb copy is limited to in-frame clones, with some not included. Here the sample spans about 130,000 clones, 90% to 95% being singletons. The chain employs TRBV12-3 or TRBV12-4 and TRBJ1-3; D gene unclear. The starting material was peripheral blood, obtained on day 0 of AZD1222 vaccination. The clonotype comes from an adult in good health. The CDR3 nucleotides read TGTGCCAGCAGTTATGGAGCTTATGGGGATTTT. Amino acid sequence: CASSYGAYGDF.